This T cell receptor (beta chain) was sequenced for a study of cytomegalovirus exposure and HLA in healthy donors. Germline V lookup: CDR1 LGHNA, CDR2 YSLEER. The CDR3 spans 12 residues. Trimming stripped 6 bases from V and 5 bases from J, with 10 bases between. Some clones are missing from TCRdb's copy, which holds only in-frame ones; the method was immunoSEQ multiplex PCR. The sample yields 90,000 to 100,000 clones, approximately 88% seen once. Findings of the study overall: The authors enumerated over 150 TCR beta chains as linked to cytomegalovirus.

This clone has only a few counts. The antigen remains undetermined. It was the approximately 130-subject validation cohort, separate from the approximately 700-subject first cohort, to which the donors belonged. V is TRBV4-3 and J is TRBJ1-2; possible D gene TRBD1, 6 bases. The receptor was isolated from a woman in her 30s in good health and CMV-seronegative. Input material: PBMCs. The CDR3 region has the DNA TGCGCCAGCAGAGACAGGAGTTATGGCTACACCTTC. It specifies CASRDRSYGYTF.